Listed below are T cell receptor beta chains from one sample, sequenced in a study of vaccination and CD4 T cells after COVID-19. No cognate antigen is known for these TCRs. MiXCR was run by TCRdb on the PCR reads, yielding one entry per CDR3 protein. The data hold 20,000 to 25,000 distinct CDR3 sequences, with roughly 50% observed a single time. Source: CD4+ T cells from blood, cultured in vitro, taken about 7 months after SARS-CoV-2 vaccination. The receptor source for this set is a human donor who had recovered from COVID-19. CDR3s include the opening cysteine and the closing phenylalanine or tryptophan. D genes are given only for firm matches. Part of the rows lack a size; the others show once, few, many or a class for expanded clones.

J gene: TRBJ2-5; D gene: NA; V gene: TRBV20-1; clone size: NA; CDR3 DNA: TGCAGTGCTAGAGTGCCCAGTCAAGAGACCCAGTACTTC; CDR3 protein: CSARVPSQETQYF
J gene: TRBJ2-5; D gene: NA; V gene: TRBV24-1; clone size: NA; CDR3 DNA: TGTGCCACCAGTGATGCAGGGGGGGTAGAGACCCAGTACTTC; CDR3 protein: CATSDAGGVETQYF
J gene: TRBJ2-7; D gene: NA; V gene: TRBV7-2; clone size: NA; CDR3 DNA: TGTGCCAGCAGCGGAAGCTCAGGGGACGGCGAGCAGTACTTC; CDR3 protein: CASSGSSGDGEQYF
J gene: TRBJ2-5; D gene: TRBD2; V gene: TRBV6-2/TRBV6-3; clone size: once; CDR3 DNA: TGTGCCAGCGGAAGACTAGCGGGAGTCGGGGAGACCCAGTACTTC; CDR3 protein: CASGRLAGVGETQYF
J gene: TRBJ2-7; D gene: TRBD1; V gene: TRBV5-1; clone size: NA; CDR3 DNA: TGCGCCAGCAGCGTTACAGGGGGCTCCTACGAGCAGTACTTC; CDR3 protein: CASSVTGGSYEQYF
J gene: TRBJ2-1; D gene: NA; V gene: TRBV6-1; clone size: NA; CDR3 DNA: TGTGCCAGCAGTGGAATGGGGGGCGAATACAATGAGCAGTTCTTC; CDR3 protein: CASSGMGGEYNEQFF
J gene: TRBJ1-5; D gene: NA; V gene: TRBV19; clone size: NA; CDR3 DNA: TGTGCCAGTAGTATACGAAGCGGGGCGAATCAGCCCCAGCATTTT; CDR3 protein: CASSIRSGANQPQHF
J gene: TRBJ2-1; D gene: NA; V gene: TRBV20-1; clone size: few; CDR3 DNA: TGCAGTGCTAGAGCCATTCTCCCACAGGACGGTAATGAGCAGTTCTTC; CDR3 protein: CSARAILPQDGNEQFF
J gene: TRBJ1-5; D gene: NA; V gene: TRBV7-2; clone size: few; CDR3 DNA: TGTGCCAGCAGCTTCGCCGGGATGCATCAGCCCCAGCATTTT; CDR3 protein: CASSFAGMHQPQHF
J gene: TRBJ2-3; D gene: NA; V gene: TRBV20-1; clone size: once; CDR3 DNA: TGCAGTGCTAGAGCCCCACTAGCCCCAGATACGCAGTATTTT; CDR3 protein: CSARAPLAPDTQYF
J gene: TRBJ2-3; D gene: TRBD1; V gene: TRBV7-2; clone size: once; CDR3 DNA: TGTGCCAGCAGCTTAGGGACAGGACCTTCCCACACAGATACGCAGTATTTT; CDR3 protein: CASSLGTGPSHTDTQYF
J gene: TRBJ2-2; D gene: TRBD1; V gene: TRBV20-1; clone size: few; CDR3 DNA: TGCAGTGCTAAAGCCGGGACAGGGGGGACCGGGGAGCTGTTTTTT; CDR3 protein: CSAKAGTGGTGELFF
J gene: TRBJ2-1; D gene: NA; V gene: TRBV7-9; clone size: few; CDR3 DNA: TGTGCCAGCAGCTTAGGACTAGCCTACAATGAGCAGTTCTTC; CDR3 protein: CASSLGLAYNEQFF
J gene: TRBJ1-1; D gene: NA; V gene: TRBV20-1; clone size: NA; CDR3 DNA: TGCAGTGCTAGAGATCTAAGTCATGACAGAACCTTGAACACTGAAGCTTTCTTT; CDR3 protein: CSARDLSHDRTLNTEAFF
J gene: TRBJ2-7; D gene: NA; V gene: TRBV7-2; clone size: few; CDR3 DNA: TGTGCCAGCAGCTTAGTTCGGTTCTCCTACGAGCAGTACTTC; CDR3 protein: CASSLVRFSYEQYF
J gene: TRBJ2-3; D gene: NA; V gene: TRBV6-2/TRBV6-3; clone size: NA; CDR3 DNA: TGTGCCAGCAGGCGAATGGGTCCAGATACGCAGTATTTT; CDR3 protein: CASRRMGPDTQYF
J gene: TRBJ2-3; D gene: TRBD2; V gene: TRBV7-2; clone size: NA; CDR3 DNA: TGTGCCAGCAGCTCGGCGATCAGACTAGCGGGAGCCCCAGATACGCAGTATTTT; CDR3 protein: CASSSAIRLAGAPDTQYF
J gene: TRBJ1-5; D gene: NA; V gene: TRBV27; clone size: NA; CDR3 DNA: TGTGCCGGCAGTAGGGCAGGGGCCAACCATCAGCCCCAGCATTTT; CDR3 protein: CAGSRAGANHQPQHF
J gene: TRBJ2-7; D gene: TRBD1; V gene: TRBV29-1; clone size: NA; CDR3 DNA: TGCAGCGTCCGGGACAGCTCCTACGAGCAGTACTTC; CDR3 protein: CSVRDSSYEQYF
J gene: TRBJ2-1; D gene: TRBD1; V gene: TRBV24-1; clone size: NA; CDR3 DNA: TGTGCCACCAGTGATACAGGGGGGAGCTCCTACAATGAGCAGTTCTTC; CDR3 protein: CATSDTGGSSYNEQFF
J gene: TRBJ2-3; D gene: NA; V gene: TRBV20-1; clone size: NA; CDR3 DNA: TGCAGTGCTAGAGCGGAGACGCAGTATTTT; CDR3 protein: CSARAETQYF
J gene: TRBJ1-6; D gene: NA; V gene: TRBV10-3; clone size: NA; CDR3 DNA: TGTGCCAGCAGTTACTCGTTTGGGGGAGGTTCACCCCTCCACTTT; CDR3 protein: CASSYSFGGGSPLHF
J gene: TRBJ2-7; D gene: NA; V gene: TRBV4-2; clone size: few; CDR3 DNA: TGTGCCAGCAGCCAAGATCAGTACCGGCGGACCGAGCAGTACTTC; CDR3 protein: CASSQDQYRRTEQYF
J gene: TRBJ2-7; D gene: TRBD1; V gene: TRBV7-7; clone size: NA; CDR3 DNA: TGTGCTAGCAGCCGGGACAGGGGATACGAGCAGTACTTC; CDR3 protein: CASSRDRGYEQYF
J gene: TRBJ2-1; D gene: NA; V gene: TRBV6-1; clone size: NA; CDR3 DNA: TGTGCCAGCAGTGAGACCGTATCCTACAATGAGCAGTTCTTC; CDR3 protein: CASSETVSYNEQFF
J gene: TRBJ2-7; D gene: NA; V gene: TRBV6-5; clone size: NA; CDR3 DNA: TGTGCCAGCAGTTACCAGACAGGAGCAAACTACGAGCAGTACTTC; CDR3 protein: CASSYQTGANYEQYF
J gene: TRBJ1-1; D gene: TRBD1; V gene: TRBV7-6; clone size: NA; CDR3 DNA: TGTGCCAGCAGCCCAGAAGACAGGGGGGGACGGAGGACTGAAGCTTTCTTT; CDR3 protein: CASSPEDRGGRRTEAFF
J gene: TRBJ1-5; D gene: NA; V gene: TRBV7-8; clone size: NA; CDR3 DNA: TGTGCCAGCAGCTTAGAGGAAGGGGTGGGCAATCAGCCCCAGCATTTT; CDR3 protein: CASSLEEGVGNQPQHF
J gene: TRBJ1-1; D gene: NA; V gene: TRBV20-1; clone size: NA; CDR3 DNA: TGCAGTGCTAGAGATGGGGGGGGCAGGGACACTGAAGCTTTCTTT; CDR3 protein: CSARDGGGRDTEAFF
J gene: TRBJ2-1; D gene: TRBD2; V gene: TRBV7-2; clone size: NA; CDR3 DNA: TGTGCCAGCAGCCCCGGGACTAGCCGGATGAATGAGCAGTTCTTC; CDR3 protein: CASSPGTSRMNEQFF
J gene: TRBJ2-7; D gene: NA; V gene: TRBV6-1; clone size: NA; CDR3 DNA: TGTGCCAGCAGTGAAGTAGTTAGCGAGCAGTACTTC; CDR3 protein: CASSEVVSEQYF
J gene: TRBJ2-5; D gene: NA; V gene: TRBV20-1; clone size: few; CDR3 DNA: TGCAGTGCTAGAGATCCCAGGGCGGACCAAGAGACCCAGTACTTC; CDR3 protein: CSARDPRADQETQYF
J gene: TRBJ1-6; D gene: TRBD1; V gene: TRBV12-3/TRBV12-4; clone size: NA; CDR3 DNA: TGTGCCAGCAGTACCGACAGGGCATATTCACCCCTCCACTTT; CDR3 protein: CASSTDRAYSPLHF
J gene: TRBJ2-3; D gene: NA; V gene: TRBV15; clone size: NA; CDR3 DNA: TGTGCCACCAGCAGACAACTAGCAGCCAACACAGATACGCAGTATTTT; CDR3 protein: CATSRQLAANTDTQYF
J gene: TRBJ2-7; D gene: NA; V gene: TRBV16; clone size: NA; CDR3 DNA: TGTGCCAGCAGCCAACAACCCGACTACGAGCAGTACTTC; CDR3 protein: CASSQQPDYEQYF
J gene: TRBJ2-3; D gene: TRBD2; V gene: TRBV4-2; clone size: NA; CDR3 DNA: TGTGCCAGCAGCCAAGATTCAGGAACTAGCGGGGGGTATTTT; CDR3 protein: CASSQDSGTSGGYF
J gene: TRBJ1-3; D gene: NA; V gene: TRBV15; clone size: few; CDR3 DNA: TGTGCCACCAATACCTACCTGGGGGACACCATATATTTT; CDR3 protein: CATNTYLGDTIYF
J gene: TRBJ1-2; D gene: TRBD1; V gene: TRBV6-1; clone size: few; CDR3 DNA: TGTGCCAGCAGAGCCGGGACAGCCTATGGCTACACCTTC; CDR3 protein: CASRAGTAYGYTF
J gene: TRBJ1-2; D gene: NA; V gene: TRBV5-4; clone size: NA; CDR3 DNA: TGTGCCAGCAGCTTGGTGGAGCTTCCTGGCTACACCTTC; CDR3 protein: CASSLVELPGYTF
J gene: TRBJ2-5; D gene: NA; V gene: TRBV4-2; clone size: NA; CDR3 DNA: TGTGCCAGCAGCCAAGCTGTAGCGGACCAAGAGACCCAGTACTTC; CDR3 protein: CASSQAVADQETQYF
J gene: TRBJ2-3; D gene: NA; V gene: TRBV24-1; clone size: NA; CDR3 DNA: TGTGCCACCAGTTTAGGGGGATTTAGCACAGATACGCAGTATTTT; CDR3 protein: CATSLGGFSTDTQYF
J gene: TRBJ1-2; D gene: NA; V gene: TRBV7-3; clone size: NA; CDR3 DNA: TGTGCCAGCAGCTTATCAGCCAATACTAACTATGGCTACACCTTC; CDR3 protein: CASSLSANTNYGYTF
J gene: TRBJ2-3; D gene: NA; V gene: TRBV15; clone size: NA; CDR3 DNA: TGTGCCACCGGGCGTTTGCAGAGCACAGATACGCAGTATTTT; CDR3 protein: CATGRLQSTDTQYF
J gene: TRBJ1-1; D gene: TRBD1; V gene: TRBV19; clone size: NA; CDR3 DNA: TGTGCCAGTAGTACGGGACAGGGAAGCACTGAAGCTTTCTTT; CDR3 protein: CASSTGQGSTEAFF
J gene: TRBJ2-7; D gene: NA; V gene: TRBV19; clone size: few; CDR3 DNA: TGTGCCAGTAGTGCCGGTTCCTACGAGCAGTACTTC; CDR3 protein: CASSAGSYEQYF
J gene: TRBJ1-1; D gene: NA; V gene: TRBV20-1; clone size: NA; CDR3 DNA: TGCAGTGCTTCTGACCAGGGAGGGACTGAAGCTTTCTTT; CDR3 protein: CSASDQGGTEAFF
J gene: TRBJ2-7; D gene: TRBD2; V gene: TRBV6-5; clone size: NA; CDR3 DNA: TGTGCCAGCAGTTCAGCGGGGGTAGGCGAGCAGTACTTC; CDR3 protein: CASSSAGVGEQYF
J gene: TRBJ2-5; D gene: TRBD1; V gene: TRBV5-1; clone size: NA; CDR3 DNA: TGCGCCAGCAGCAATTTCGACAGGGAGGAGACCCAGTACTTC; CDR3 protein: CASSNFDREETQYF
J gene: TRBJ2-5; D gene: NA; V gene: TRBV28; clone size: NA; CDR3 DNA: TGTGCCAGCAGTCCCTACGCTTGGAACCTTGACAGTGGTAAAGAGACCCAGTACTTC; CDR3 protein: CASSPYAWNLDSGKETQYF
J gene: TRBJ2-5; D gene: NA; V gene: TRBV5-4; clone size: NA; CDR3 DNA: TGTGCCAGCAGCCCGGATGTTTCAGTGGCAGAAGAGACCCAGTACTTC; CDR3 protein: CASSPDVSVAEETQYF
J gene: TRBJ2-7; D gene: TRBD2; V gene: TRBV19; clone size: NA; CDR3 DNA: TGTGCCAGTAGTGGGGGACTAGCGGACTACGAGCAGTACTTC; CDR3 protein: CASSGGLADYEQYF
J gene: TRBJ2-7; D gene: TRBD1; V gene: TRBV7-8; clone size: once; CDR3 DNA: TGTGCCAGCAGCAAGGGACAGGTCAGGGAGCAGTACTTC; CDR3 protein: CASSKGQVREQYF
J gene: TRBJ2-1; D gene: NA; V gene: TRBV15; clone size: NA; CDR3 DNA: TGTGCCACCAGCAGAGATAGACGGGCCGGCTCCTACAATGAGCAGTTCTTC; CDR3 protein: CATSRDRRAGSYNEQFF